This TCR beta chain was profiled in a study of blood T cells in healthy people across ages. Sample-barcoded 5' priming and a J-beta primer mix drove a second PCR of roughly 6 to 12 cycles. Tags on each cDNA molecule came from a template-switch adaptor with 12 random nucleotides. TCRdb re-called the 5' RACE reads through MiXCR, storing one row per CDR3 protein. The sample includes roughly 650,000 distinct CDR3 sequences, roughly 32% of them seen just once. This clonotype was seen only a few times. CDR1 is MNHEY and CDR2 is SMNVEV in the germline V gene (reference sequence). Trimming removed 2 bases at V and 3 bases at J, with 19 bases between. The CDR3 loop spans 17 amino acids.

J is TRBJ1-2 and V is TRBV27, with TRBD1 as a possible D gene (6 bases). The clonotype originates from a woman of 80 years or more in good health. The sequenced sample consisted of blood. For the CDR3, the DNA is TGTGCCAGCAGTTTAAGGGGGGGGAGCAGGGAACACTATGGCTACACCTTC. This gives the protein CASSLRGGSREHYGYTF.